The clone carrying this TCR beta chain was counted between two and nine times. The sample is drawn from a study of human T cells and chemical hapten exposure. Individual cDNA molecules received unique molecular identifiers in the library. TCRdb re-called the RACE reads with MiXCR, one entry per CDR3 protein. The profile shows about 81,000 distinct CDR3 sequences, roughly 7.2% of them singletons. Regarding time point: patch test 1, 2 weeks after DPC sensitization. Treatment described: therapeutic diphenylcyclopropenone sensitization with weekly scalp DPC. The CDR3 has 15 amino acids. V was clipped by 3 bases and J by 2 bases, with 12 bases between them. Germline CDR1 reads SEHNR; CDR2 reads FQNEAQ (reference sequence).

This receptor was obtained from a woman aged 25 to 39 with alopecia areata. Some clones in this sample may be carry-over from other donors' samples. The V call is TRBV7-9, the J call TRBJ2-3; the D gene could be TRBD1 or TRBD2 (5 bases each). This material consisted of whole blood, taken in connection with sensitization to the hapten diphenylcyclopropenone (DPC). The CDR3 region is CASSFRRGVTDTQYF. CDR3 DNA: TGTGCCAGCAGCTTTCGAAGGGGAGTCACAGATACGCAGTATTTT. The full variable domain, completed using reference TRBV7-9 and TRBJ2-3, is DTGVSQNPRHKITKRGQNVTFRCDPISEHNRLYWYRQTLGQGPEFLTYFQNEAQLEKSRLLSDRFSAERPKGSFSTLEIQRTEQGDSAMYLCASSFRRGVTDTQYFGPGTRLTVL.